This T cell receptor (beta chain) derives from a study of early stage breast cancer tumors. In the study overall: Eight ER+/PR+/HER2- tumors were invasive ductal; four were invasive lobular. Findings and caveats of the study: Blood repertoires resembled normal breast more than tumor. Compared with adjacent normal breast, tumors showed around 2.5-fold denser, more clonal T cells.

Assay used: immunoSEQ multiplex PCR; TCRdb lists only in-frame clones, some missing. This sample has 13,000 to 15,000 clones, with approximately 84% found just once. Often about 90-300 mg of normal breast tissue was needed for DNA. V gave up 4 bases and J gave up 5 bases; unmatched junction bases: 2. The CDR3 runs 14 residues. The V gene's germline CDR1 is SEHNR and CDR2 FQNEAQ (reference sequence). Comments on this clone: Its antigen is currently unknown.

The clonotype was recovered from a person aged 25 to 40 with breast cancer. The V call is TRBV7-9, the J call TRBJ2-7; 13 bases line up with TRBD2. Sequenced sample: normal breast tissue next to the tumor. The CDR3 DNA reads as TGTGCCAGCAGCTGGACTAGCGGGAGCCACGAGCAGTACTTC. Its protein is CASSWTSGSHEQYF.